The 12 T cell receptor beta chains in this list originate from one sample, sequenced in a study of CD8+CD57+ T cells in acquired aplastic anemia. Investigators profiled TCR beta VDJ and CDR3 from genomic DNA template. Each CDR3 protein is one row after TCRdb ran MiXCR on the reads. The sample records about 40,000 distinct CDR3 sequences, over 55% being singletons. An expansion of CD8+CD57+ cells by flow cytometry had been shown in patients chosen for sequencing. Sequencing was done on a sample of sorted CD4+, CD8+, or CD8+CD57+ T cells (not recorded which) from PBMCs. All receptors derive from a human donor with aplastic anemia.

There are many counts of this clonotype. CDR3 amino acids: CASSPDFAYEQYF. The CDR3 DNA reads as TGTGCCAGCAGTCCCGACTTCGCCTACGAGCAGTACTTC. V and J are TRBV6-1 and TRBJ2-7; D remains ambiguous. The CDR3 extends over 13 amino acids. Germline CDR1 and CDR2: MNHNS and SASEGT. V was pared by 5 bases and J by 2 bases, with 10 bases between.

The chain is built from TRBV19 and TRBJ1-6; 10 nucleotides align to TRBD1. The CDR3 is 14 amino acids. The V gene's germline CDR1 is LNHDA and CDR2 SQIVND (reference sequence). The V segment lost 5 bases and the J segment 9 bases; nucleotides outside the gene matches: 4. The chain's CDR3 is CASSSTGGSSPLHF. CDR3 sequence (DNA): TGTGCCAGTAGTTCGACAGGGGGCAGTTCACCCCTCCACTTT.

The chain recombines TRBV2 with TRBJ2-7; D unresolved. V dropped 5 bases and J dropped 1 base, with 15 bases sitting between them. CDR1 SNHLY and CDR2 FYNNEI come from the germline V gene. CDR3 length: 15 residues. The CDR3 sequence: CASSRRHGLSYEQYF. CDR3 coding DNA: TGTGCCAGCAGTAGAAGACATGGGTTATCCTACGAGCAGTACTTC.

The chain links TRBV20-1 to TRBJ1-2; D gene uncertain. Per germline, CDR1 DFQATT and CDR2 SNEGSKA (reference sequence). The CDR3 has 11 amino acids. The V and J ends lost 0 bases and 8 bases respectively, with 7 bases between them. DNA for the CDR3: TGCAGTGCTAGAGAGGCGGTCGGCTACACCTTC. It encodes CSAREAVGYTF.

The rearrangement links TRBV6-5 to TRBJ1-2; no firm D call. V gave up 2 bases and J gave up 5 bases, with 12 bases separating them. There are 14 residues in the CDR3. Looked up from germline, CDR1 is MNHEY and CDR2 is SVGAGI. CDR3 loop: CASSYPNGEYGYTF. The CDR3 nucleotides read TGTGCCAGCAGTTACCCCAATGGAGAATATGGCTACACCTTC.

The chain has TRBV15 and TRBJ2-7; TRBD2 matches 7 bases. This CDR3 has 14 residues. Per the germline V gene, CDR1 is LNHNV and CDR2 is YYDKDF (reference sequence). V was clipped by 5 bases and J by 3 bases; unmatched bases: 7. The DNA of the CDR3 is TGTGCCACCAGCGGGGACTACAGCCGCTACGAGCAGTACTTC. Amino acids: CATSGDYSRYEQYF.

The chain links TRBV20-1 to TRBJ2-5; 16 positions match TRBD2. Trimming at V came to 3 bases and at J to 5 bases, leaving 9 bases not matched to a gene. The CDR3 is 17 residues long. Germline V gives CDR1 DFQATT, CDR2 SNEGSKA (reference sequence). Here the CDR3 reads CSASHGTSGGGMETQYF. The DNA of the CDR3 is TGCAGTGCTAGCCACGGGACTAGCGGGGGGGGGATGGAGACCCAGTACTTC.

The J gene is TRBJ2-7, the V gene TRBV19, with D uncertain. Germline CDR1 and CDR2: LNHDA and SQIVND (reference sequence). The CDR3 has 14 residues. Trimming cost V 7 bases and J 2 bases, with 15 bases left between them. The CDR3: CASKGNSHPYEQYF. For the CDR3, the DNA is TGTGCCAGTAAAGGTAATAGCCATCCCTACGAGCAGTACTTC.

V and J are TRBV24-1 and TRBJ1-2; a possible D gene is TRBD1 (5 bases). With 6 bases removed from V and 3 bases from J, the gap between germline ends came to 16 bases. This CDR3 has 15 amino acids. Germline V gene lookup returns CDR1 KGHDR and CDR2 SFDVKD. Here the CDR3 reads CATSPTGGNHYGYTF. In DNA, the CDR3 is TGTGCCACCAGTCCCACGGGGGGGAACCACTATGGCTACACCTTC.

As for this clonotype: A single base separates this from a much larger clone, so it may be a read error. The CDR3 region has the DNA TGTGCCAGCAGCCTAGGAGGAAGGACTGAAGCTTTCTTT. Encoded protein: CASSLGGRTEAFF. The chain carries TRBV3-1 and TRBJ1-1; D not resolved. There are 13 residues in the CDR3. Germline loops: CDR1 LGHDT, CDR2 YNNKEL (reference sequence). The ends were cut back, 4 bases at V and 5 bases at J, with 11 bases in the middle.

This clonotype was seen a few times. A much larger clone differs from this one at a single base, so this may be a read error. The chain employs TRBV10-3 and TRBJ1-2, with D possibly matching TRBD1 (6 bases). The germline gives CDR1 ENHRY, CDR2 SYGVKD. The CDR3 has 14 residues. The DNA of the CDR3 is TGTGCCATCAGTGAGCCCGACAGGAACTATGCCTACACCTTC. Its protein is CAISEPDRNYAYTF.

This clonotype was observed a few times. The chain couples TRBV29-1 to TRBJ2-7; 12 bases fit TRBD2. This CDR3 has 14 residues. The junction had 5 bases not matched to a gene; V was cut back by 6 bases and J by 2 bases. From germline, CDR1 is SQVTM and CDR2 ANQGSEA. CDR3 loop: CSVRLAGGTYEQYF. CDR3 coding DNA: TGCAGCGTGCGTCTAGCGGGGGGGACCTACGAGCAGTACTTC.